This TCR beta chain appears in the sequencing data of a study of graft-versus-host responses after intestinal transplantation. Study-wide background: Among the recipients, transplants were multivisceral, liver-intestinal, or isolated intestinal. Every one of the recipients received anti-thymocyte globulin induction and afterwards took tacrolimus and steroids for 3 to 4 years.

Trimming took 5 bases from V and 2 from J, leaving 14 bases between them. Germline V gene lookup returns CDR1 MRHNA and CDR2 SNTAGT. There are 15 residues in the CDR3. Overall study findings and caveats: Maximum circulating GvH clone levels tracked with early post-transplant HvG decreases. There were GvH clones found in recipient marrow, and some of them appeared first in ileum or blood.

This clone was detected a few times. Its antigen is currently unknown. Clones were read by immunoSEQ multiplex PCR, and TCRdb kept only the in-frame ones, dropping some. The sample has approximately 78,000 clones, around nine tenths seen once; the top ten hold less than 9.5%. The input for sequencing was unstimulated CD8+ T cells sorted from spleen or lymph node cells, taken before transplant. This receptor was taken from a human donor who was the organ donor for an intestinal transplant. The chain couples TRBV6-4 to TRBJ2-3, with D perhaps TRBD1 (5 bases). The CDR3 region has the DNA TGTGCCAGCAGTCCACGACAAGGGGACACAGATACGCAGTATTTT. This codes for CASSPRQGDTDTQYF.